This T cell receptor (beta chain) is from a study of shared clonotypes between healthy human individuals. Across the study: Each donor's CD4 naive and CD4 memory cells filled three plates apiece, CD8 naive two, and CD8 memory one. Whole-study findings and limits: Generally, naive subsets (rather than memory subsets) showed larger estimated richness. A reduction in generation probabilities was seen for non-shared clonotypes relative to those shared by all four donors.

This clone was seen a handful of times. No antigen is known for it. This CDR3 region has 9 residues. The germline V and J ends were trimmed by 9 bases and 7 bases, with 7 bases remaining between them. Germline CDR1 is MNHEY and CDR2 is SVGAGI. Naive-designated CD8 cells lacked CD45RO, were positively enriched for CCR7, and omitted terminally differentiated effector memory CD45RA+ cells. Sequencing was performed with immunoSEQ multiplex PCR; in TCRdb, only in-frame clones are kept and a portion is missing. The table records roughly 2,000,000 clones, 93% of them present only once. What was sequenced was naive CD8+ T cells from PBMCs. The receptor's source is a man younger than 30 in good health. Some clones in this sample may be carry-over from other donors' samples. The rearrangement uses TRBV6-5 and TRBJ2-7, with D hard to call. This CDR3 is CASGEEQYF. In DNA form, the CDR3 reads TGTGCCAGTGGGGAAGAGCAGTACTTC.